The entry below describes one T cell receptor beta chain. This entry is derived from a study of blood T cell repertoires in COVID-19. Seattle researchers signed up patients amid active infection and tracked them longitudinally. The junction had 7 bases not matched to a gene; V was cut back by 7 bases and J by 5 bases. Per the germline V gene, CDR1 is LNHDA and CDR2 is SQIVND (reference sequence). This CDR3 contains 14 residues. Per the authors' pipeline: Counts of nucleated cells, estimated from reference gene primer amplification, were obtained. Here immunoSEQ multiplex PCR was the method, and the copy in TCRdb shows in-frame clones only, minus some. The DNA was the basis for D and trimming; V, J and clone size are from that table. This table has 250,000 to 300,000 clones, more than 75% appearing once.

Sequenced sample: peripheral blood. This sequence joins TRBV19 and TRBJ1-1, with 10 bases identical to TRBD1. This receptor was identified in a woman aged 60-75 years with COVID-19, enrolled during active disease. For the CDR3, the DNA is TGTGCCAGTATCCCGAGGGGACAGGGGACTGAAGCTTTCTTT. Translated, it gives CASIPRGQGTEAFF.